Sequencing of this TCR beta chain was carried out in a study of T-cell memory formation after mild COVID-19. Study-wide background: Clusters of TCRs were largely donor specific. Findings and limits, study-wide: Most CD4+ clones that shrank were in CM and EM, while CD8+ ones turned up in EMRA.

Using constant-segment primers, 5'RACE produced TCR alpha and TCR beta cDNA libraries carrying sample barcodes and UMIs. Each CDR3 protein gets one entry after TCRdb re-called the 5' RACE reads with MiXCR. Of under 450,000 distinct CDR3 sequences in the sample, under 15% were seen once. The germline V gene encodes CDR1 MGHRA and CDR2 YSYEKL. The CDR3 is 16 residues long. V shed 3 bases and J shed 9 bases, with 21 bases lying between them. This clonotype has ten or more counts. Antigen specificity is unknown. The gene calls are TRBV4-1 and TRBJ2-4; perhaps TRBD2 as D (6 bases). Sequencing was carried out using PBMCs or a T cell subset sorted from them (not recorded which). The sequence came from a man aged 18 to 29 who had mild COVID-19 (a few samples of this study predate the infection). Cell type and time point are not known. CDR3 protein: CASSHDRDADYPIQYF. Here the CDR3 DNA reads TGCGCCAGCAGCCATGATAGGGACGCGGACTATCCCATTCAGTACTTC.